This record covers a single TCR beta chain. The V end lost 7 bases, the J end lost 4 bases, and 16 bases lay between the germline ends. CDR1 LNHDA and CDR2 SQIVND come from the germline V gene (reference sequence). The CDR3 loop spans 14 amino acids. Method: immunoSEQ multiplex PCR; TCRdb's copy keeps in-frame clones and lacks some. The sample holds 160,000 or so clones; 96% are singletons and the top ten take under 1.2%. These data originate in a study of control samples from healthy donors and cancer patients. This receptor was obtained from a woman in her twenties or thirties in good health. The sequenced sample was blood. The chain links TRBV19 to TRBJ2-5, with TRBD1 as a possible D gene (6 bases). Written as DNA, the CDR3 is TGTGCCAGTAAGGACAGTCCTGGGGTAGAGACCCAGTACTTC. It translates to CASKDSPGVETQYF.